This T cell receptor beta chain was sequenced during a study of blood T cell repertoires in COVID-19. Study at large: Samples representing acute and convalescent COVID-19 were sourced from the United States, Italy and Spain.

Per the study methods: Reference gene primer amplification gave nucleated cell count estimates. The repertoire was sequenced with immunoSEQ multiplex PCR; TCRdb's copy has only in-frame clones and lacks some. V, J and clone size are taken as reported in that table, and D and trimming were inferred from the DNA itself. The sample consists of around 99,000 clones, less than 95% of them appearing once. The CDR3 runs 13 residues. Between the trimmed V and J ends, which lost 6 bases and 4 bases, there was a span of 7 bases. The germline V gene has CDR1 ENHRY and CDR2 SYGVKD. This clone was seen only once. The rearrangement uses TRBV10-3 and TRBJ1-6; D is unclear. This clonotype was obtained from a man over 45 with acute or convalescent COVID-19. Sequencing used peripheral blood. CDR3 in DNA: TGTGCCATCAGGGAACAGTATAATTCACCCCTCCACTTT. Its protein is CAIREQYNSPLHF.